Presented here are 4 T cell receptor beta chains from one specimen sequenced in a study of Tregs in tolerant kidney transplant recipients. Libraries were prepared by immunoSEQ multiplex PCR; TCRdb keeps only in-frame clonotypes and omits some of them. The table has 50,000 or so clones, 91% seen once. Recipients received nonmyeloablative bone marrow transplants from related graft donors, with transient mixed chimerism. The source was CD8+ T cells from blood (PBMCs), collected 24 months after the transplant. These receptors were collected from a human patient who received a combined kidney and bone marrow transplant. Some T cells could come from the graft donor.

The chain uses TRBV9 and TRBJ2-2, with 7 positions matching TRBD1. From germline, CDR1 is SGDLS and CDR2 YYNGEE. J gave up 6 bases and V 3 bases, and 5 bases lay outside the gene matches. This CDR3 is built from 14 residues. The CDR3 region is CASSEGTDAGELFF. DNA for the CDR3: TGTGCCAGCAGCGAGGGGACAGACGCCGGGGAGCTGTTTTTT.

V usage is TRBV7-3 and J usage is TRBJ2-1; possibly TRBD2 for D (6 bases). The CDR3 extends over 15 amino acids. Germline values: CDR1 SGHTA, CDR2 FQGTGA. The V and J ends lost 5 bases and 4 bases respectively, with 15 bases between them. In nucleotides, the CDR3 is TGTGCCAGCAGCCCGGATAGCGGCATTTACAATGAGCAGTTCTTC. This sequence encodes CASSPDSGIYNEQFF.

This clone was seen a single time. The sample carries other DNA sequences with the same CDR3. The gene calls are TRBV28 and TRBJ1-3, with D possibly being TRBD1 (5 bases). V shed 2 bases and J shed 3 bases, with 17 bases lying between them. The germline CDR1 and CDR2 sequences are MDHEN and SYDVKM. The CDR3 spans 17 residues. CDR3 amino acids: CASSLGAGGSIGNTIYF. The CDR3 bases are TGTGCCAGCAGTTTAGGTGCCGGGGGAAGTATTGGAAACACCATATATTTT.

The chain recombines TRBV28 with TRBJ2-2; 8 bases agree with TRBD2. The V gene end was trimmed by 9 bases and the J gene end by 5 bases; junction bases not matched to a gene: 14. Germline V lookup: CDR1 MDHEN, CDR2 SYDVKM. This CDR3 has 16 residues. For the CDR3, the DNA is TGTGCCAGTTTCGGGAGGGGGAAGGTACGGACCGGGGAGCTGTTTTTT. Its translation: CASFGRGKVRTGELFF.